This T cell receptor (beta chain) was sequenced during a study of vaccination and CD4 T cells after COVID-19. Broader study findings: There were relatively few convalescent patients studied, and there were no early post-infection timepoints.

With the Oncomine TCR Beta short-read assay, DNA from cultured CD4+ T cells was sequenced. TCRdb called the PCR reads again in MiXCR, with one record for every CDR3 protein. In the table there are 20,000 to 25,000 distinct CDR3 sequences, about 35% of which are singletons. Described time point: late sampling 161 to 241 days after vaccination in a few convalescent patients. The treatment here: approximately 9-day PBMC culture with coronavirus spike peptide pools or control peptides (ViraFEST assay). CDR1 is ENHRY and CDR2 is SYGVKD in the germline V gene. V lost 4 bases and J 5 bases, leaving 6 bases between the germline ends. This CDR3 spans 11 amino acids. Remarks on this clonotype: The antigen remains unidentified.

Sequences were derived from CD4+ T cells from blood, cultured in vitro, sampled about 7 months after SARS-CoV-2 vaccination. The rearrangement uses TRBV10-3 and TRBJ2-7; D ambiguous. The receptor comes from a human donor who had recovered from COVID-19. CDR3 bases: TGTGCCATCAGTGGAAGGGACGAGCAGTACTTC. This gives the protein CAISGRDEQYF.